This TCR beta chain stems from a study of early T cells in non-severe SARS-CoV-2 infection. Individual cDNA molecules were tagged with unique molecular identifiers. TCRdb processed the 5' RACE reads anew with MiXCR; each CDR3 protein has one entry. The sample lists under 30,000 distinct CDR3 sequences; about 4.4% were seen once. For this clonotype: One end of the junction does not line up with germline, which may come from a read error.

This clonotype was obtained from an adult who was a healthcare worker with PCR-confirmed SARS-CoV-2 infection or an uninfected control (not recorded which). Sequenced input: whole blood.

The DNA of the CDR3 is TGTGCCAGCAGCGAAGACACCGAGTATGGCTACACCTTC. Amino acids: CASSEDTEYGYTF. This chain connects TRBV6-1 to TRBJ1-2; no firm D call. This CDR3 region has 13 residues. Germline loops: CDR1 MNHNS, CDR2 SASEGT.